This TCR beta chain is drawn from a study of T cells expressing NK-cell markers. Overall study: Sequencing of TCR beta repertoires drew on sorted CD3+CD56+NKG2C+, CD3+CD56+NKG2C- and CD3+CD56-NKG2C+ T cells. Out of eight donors sequenced, seven tested HCMV-seropositive and the remaining one seronegative.

Germline CDR1 and CDR2: SGHRS and YFSETQ. This CDR3 contains 16 residues. To note about this clonotype: The antigen is not known.

Whole-study findings and limits: NKG2C+ dominant clonotypes from 5 to 7 donors made up roughly 1.0-8% of CD8+ T cells.

TCRdb reprocessed the 5' RACE reads and keeps a single row for each CDR3 protein, giving no DNA. The sample table sets out about 400,000 distinct CDR3 sequences. The origin of this receptor is a woman aged 50 to 60 in good health. The source material was blood T cells: a sorted CD56 or NKG2C T cell subset, CD4+ or CD8+ T cells, or bulk PBMC T cells (not recorded which). The rearrangement uses TRBV5-1 and TRBJ2-7; the D call of TRBD1 rests on TCRdb alone, since no DNA is present to check it. CDR3 residues: CASSPGTGTVLDEQYF.